The present TCR beta chain was sequenced within a study of T cell responses to AZD1222 COVID-19 vaccine. V was pared by 2 bases and J by 2 bases, with 3 bases of the junction left unmatched. Germline V lookup: CDR1 SGHDT, CDR2 YYEEEE. The CDR3 covers 14 residues. Sequenced by immunoSEQ multiplex PCR; TCRdb stores in-frame clones only, minus some. The table lists 100,000 or so clones, 70% to 90% of them singletons. This TCR was recovered from an adult in good health. The rearrangement joins TRBV5-6 to TRBJ1-2; 7 nucleotides align to TRBD1. The source was peripheral blood, collected on day 0 of AZD1222 vaccination. The CDR3: CASSFSGQNYGYTF. DNA for the CDR3: TGTGCCAGCAGCTTTTCGGGACAGAACTATGGCTACACCTTC.